The sequence of this T cell receptor (beta chain) was determined in a study of cytomegalovirus exposure and HLA in healthy donors. This clone came up a few times. Germline CDR1 reads SGHDT; CDR2 reads YYEEEE. The CDR3 is made up of 15 amino acids. With 4 bases removed from V and 7 bases from J, the gap between germline ends came to 21 bases. Generated by immunoSEQ multiplex PCR, the TCRdb table keeps only in-frame clones and is missing some. The sample has roughly 120,000 clones, roughly 82% seen once. This sequence originates from a man aged 18-30 years in good health and CMV-seronegative. The V gene is TRBV5-6, the J gene TRBJ2-7, with D possibly being TRBD2 (5 bases). Sequencing input: PBMCs. This chain's CDR3 is CASSRRGLPIGEQYF. The CDR3 nucleotides are TGTGCCAGCAGCCGCCGCGGGCTACCTATTGGGGAGCAGTACTTC.